The 24 T cell receptor beta chains presented below share a single source sample, sequenced in a study of CD8 T cells in ankylosing spondylitis. TCRdb passed the 5' RACE reads through MiXCR, listing each CDR3 protein once. This table has under 85,000 distinct CDR3 sequences, roughly 5.3% appearing once. The sequenced material came from blood, either unsorted or a sorted T cell fraction (not recorded which). All receptors come from a male donor with ankylosing spondylitis or in good health (not recorded which).

This clonotype was observed at least ten times. J is TRBJ2-7 and V is TRBV2; 8 bases fit TRBD1. Trimming at V came to 10 bases and at J to 5 bases, leaving 7 bases not matched to a gene. This CDR3 is built from 12 residues. The germline gives CDR1 SNHLY, CDR2 FYNNEI. The CDR3 protein is CAIRTGYDEQYF. The CDR3 DNA reads as TGTGCCATAAGGACAGGGTACGACGAGCAGTACTTC.

This clonotype was seen at least ten times. This chain uses TRBV7-9 with TRBJ2-7, with D hard to call. In germline, CDR1 is SEHNR, CDR2 FQNEAQ (reference sequence). The CDR3 runs to 14 residues. V gave up 7 bases and J gave up 0 bases, with 13 bases separating them. CDR3 DNA sequence: TGTGCCAGCACCCCCAGGAGTCTCTCCTACGAGCAGTACTTC. This gives the protein CASTPRSLSYEQYF.

There are many counts of this clonotype. The chain employs TRBV7-9 and TRBJ1-1, with D possibly TRBD1 on 5 matching bases. The V gene lost 5 bases and the J gene lost 4 bases, with 8 bases spanning the gap. CDR1 is SEHNR and CDR2 is FQNEAQ in the germline V gene (reference sequence). This CDR3 has 12 amino acids. The CDR3 nucleotides are TGTGCCAGCAGCGGAAGGGGCACTGAAGCTTTCTTT. Residues: CASSGRGTEAFF.

This clonotype was detected ten times or more. The chain employs TRBV6-2 or TRBV6-3 and TRBJ1-1, with 7 nucleotides matching TRBD1. The germline V gene has CDR1 MNHEY and CDR2 SVGEGT. This CDR3 has 13 amino acids. J lost 5 bases, V lost 6 bases, and 6 bases had no gene match. The CDR3 nucleotides are TGTGCCAGCAGCCGGACAGGAAAGACTGAAGCTTTCTTT. Encoded protein: CASSRTGKTEAFF.

This clonotype was picked up many times. The chain links TRBV28 to TRBJ2-5; TRBD2 aligns across 10 bases. Germline V CDR1 and CDR2: MDHEN, SYDVKM. The CDR3 is 15 amino acids. The junction had 6 bases not matched to a gene; V was cut back by 6 bases and J by 2 bases. The CDR3 loop is CASSSLAGQQETQYF. CDR3 coding DNA: TGTGCCAGCAGCTCACTAGCGGGGCAACAAGAGACCCAGTACTTC.

There are many counts of this clonotype. This sequence joins TRBV6-2 or TRBV6-3 and TRBJ2-2; D call uncertain. The CDR3 extends over 12 amino acids. V was cut by 6 bases and J by 7 bases, with 9 bases left in between. Germline V gene lookup returns CDR1 MNHEY and CDR2 SVGEGT. The CDR3 coding sequence is TGTGCCAGCAGCCAAGCCCACGGGGAGCTGTTTTTT. Its translation is CASSQAHGELFF.

Note on this clonotype: This may arise from a read error, as a much more abundant clone is one base away. CDR3: CASSYSWNINEQFF. The CDR3 DNA sequence: TGTGCCAGCAGTTACTCGTGGAACATCAATGAGCAGTTCTTC. The rearrangement links TRBV6-2 or TRBV6-3 to TRBJ2-1; no clear D. Germline CDR1 is MNHEY and CDR2 is SVGEGT. V was trimmed by 0 bases and J by 6 bases, leaving 9 bases between them. The CDR3 length is 14 residues.

This clonotype was picked up many times. J is TRBJ1-5 and V is TRBV6-5; TRBD1 is a possible D gene (6 bases). Trimming shortened V by 7 bases and J by 5 bases, and 12 bases separated the two germline ends. CDR3 size: 13 residues. Looked up from germline, CDR1 is MNHEY and CDR2 is SVGAGI. This CDR3 is CASKGGADQPQHF. The CDR3 region has the DNA TGTGCCAGCAAGGGGGGGGCAGATCAGCCCCAGCATTTT.

This clonotype was seen ten or more times. The CDR3 protein is CASSLGTGYEQYF. In nucleotides, the CDR3 is TGTGCCAGCAGTTTAGGGACGGGGTACGAGCAGTACTTC. This chain uses TRBV27 with TRBJ2-7; D tentatively reads TRBD1 or TRBD2 (5 bases each). Germline V lookup: CDR1 MNHEY, CDR2 SMNVEV (reference sequence). With 2 bases removed from V and 4 bases from J, the gap between germline ends came to 9 bases. The length of the CDR3 is 13 residues.

The rearrangement links TRBV12-3 or TRBV12-4 to TRBJ1-2, with a possible D match to TRBD1 (6 bases). This CDR3 contains 12 residues. Trimming cost V 4 bases and J 7 bases, with 10 bases left between them. The CDR3 DNA is TGTGCCAGCAGTTCAACAGGGCTTGGCTACACCTTC. This gives the protein CASSSTGLGYTF.

There are many counts of this clonotype. The chain combines TRBV7-6 with TRBJ2-1; TRBD1 might be the D (6 bases). V gave up 1 base and J gave up 4 bases, with 14 bases separating them. This CDR3 is 16 amino acids long. Germline CDR1 SGHVS, CDR2 FNYEAQ. The CDR3 DNA sequence: TGTGCCAGCAGCTTAGGGACCAGGGGATATTACAATGAGCAGTTCTTC. Translated, it gives CASSLGTRGYYNEQFF.

This clonotype appeared many times. The V call is TRBV5-1, the J call TRBJ2-1; possible D gene TRBD2, 6 bases. Deletions cut 0 bases from V and 8 bases from J, with 12 bases between. CDR3 length: 14 amino acids. The germline gives CDR1 SGHRS, CDR2 YFSETQ. CDR3 DNA sequence: TGCGCCAGCAGCTTGGCTAGCGTGGTTTATGAGCAGTTCTTC. It specifies CASSLASVVYEQFF.

The table lists this clonotype with a few counts. V usage is TRBV5-1 and J usage is TRBJ2-7; the D call may be TRBD1 or TRBD2 (5 bases each). This CDR3 spans 16 amino acids. The ends were cut back, 0 bases at V and 3 bases at J, with 16 bases in the middle. The germline gives CDR1 SGHRS, CDR2 YFSETQ. The CDR3 here is CASSLVVTAALYEQYF. The CDR3 bases are TGCGCCAGCAGCTTGGTAGTGACAGCGGCTCTCTACGAGCAGTACTTC.

In its sample, this clonotype was seen many times. This rearrangement joins TRBV20-1 to TRBJ2-3; D perhaps matches TRBD2 (6 bases). Trimming removed 1 base at V and 4 bases at J, with 9 bases between. CDR3 length: 13 residues. Germline V lookup: CDR1 DFQATT, CDR2 SNEGSKA (reference sequence). CDR3 in amino acids: CSARVGTPDTQYF. Written as DNA, the CDR3 is TGCAGTGCTAGAGTCGGGACTCCAGATACGCAGTATTTT.

This clonotype appeared many times. This sequence joins TRBV29-1 and TRBJ2-1; TRBD2 matches 16 bases. CDR3 length: 16 residues. Trimming took 7 bases from V and 0 from J; bases not matched to a gene: 3. From germline, CDR1 is SQVTM and CDR2 ANQGSEA. CDR3 protein: CSEGLAGGSSYNEQFF. The CDR3 DNA is TGCAGCGAGGGACTAGCGGGGGGGAGCTCCTACAATGAGCAGTTCTTC.

This clonotype was recorded many times. This chain links TRBV19 with TRBJ1-1; TRBD1 might be the D (6 bases). Between the trimmed V and J ends, which lost 4 bases and 2 bases, there was a span of 11 bases. This CDR3 region has 14 residues. Germline CDR1 LNHDA, CDR2 SQIVND (reference sequence). In DNA form, the CDR3 reads TGTGCCAGTAGTACTACAGGGCTTAACACTGAAGCTTTCTTT. Translated: CASSTTGLNTEAFF.

This clonotype was detected a few times. V gene TRBV4-2 combines with J gene TRBJ2-1; 15 bases map to TRBD2. Germline loops: CDR1 LGHNA, CDR2 YNFKEQ. With 3 bases clipped from V and 15 bases from J, the junction kept 12 bases outside the gene matches. The CDR3 is 16 residues long. The CDR3 coding sequence is TGTGCCAGCAGCCAGTCGTGGGGGACTAGCGGGGGGTGGGGGTTCTTC. As protein: CASSQSWGTSGGWGFF.

This clonotype has ten or more counts. The chain is built from TRBV4-3 and TRBJ1-1, with 7 nucleotides matching TRBD1. Germline V CDR1 and CDR2: LGHNA, YSLEER. The CDR3 is 15 amino acids. V shed 1 base, J shed 3 bases, and the junction held 5 bases outside the gene matches. The CDR3 coding sequence is TGCGCCAGCAGCCAAGCAGGGGGTCTGGACACTGAAGCTTTCTTT. Protein sequence: CASSQAGGLDTEAFF.

This clonotype was recorded at least ten times. This chain connects TRBV6-2 or TRBV6-3 to TRBJ2-7; D is uncertain. Germline V gene sequence: CDR1 MNHEY, CDR2 SVGEGT. This CDR3 is 11 amino acids long. Trimming took off 1 base at V and 3 bases at J, with 1 base between the two ends. The CDR3 protein is CASSYFYEQYF. CDR3 bases: TGTGCCAGCAGTTACTTCTACGAGCAGTACTTC.

This clonotype was counted ten times or more. The gene calls are TRBV2 and TRBJ1-2, with 8 bases identical to TRBD1. Germline V gene lookup returns CDR1 SNHLY and CDR2 FYNNEI. The CDR3 loop spans 13 amino acids. The V gene end was trimmed by 6 bases and the J gene end by 8 bases; junction bases not matched to a gene: 8. The CDR3 protein is CASRPTGELGYTF. CDR3 DNA sequence: TGTGCCAGCAGGCCGACAGGGGAACTGGGCTACACCTTC.

This clonotype was counted at least ten times. J is TRBJ1-1 and V is TRBV11-2; D is unresolved. CDR3 length: 13 amino acids. V lost 5 bases, J lost 6 bases, and 13 bases lay in between. CDR1 and CDR2 from the germline V gene are SGHAT and FQNNGV. CDR3 loop: CASSTPASAEAFF. CDR3 DNA: TGTGCCAGCAGCACCCCCGCTTCGGCTGAAGCTTTCTTT.

This clonotype was recorded many times. V gene TRBV12-3 or TRBV12-4 combines with J gene TRBJ2-7; TRBD2 agrees at 7 bases. This CDR3 has 15 amino acids. J lost 9 bases, V lost 3 bases, and 14 bases had no gene match. The CDR3, as DNA: TGTGCCAGCAGTTTGGGGGAGGGATTCGTAAATCGGCAGTACTTC. Protein: CASSLGEGFVNRQYF.

The table lists this clonotype with a few counts. The chain recombines TRBV4-3 with TRBJ2-7; the match to TRBD2 covers 7 bases. CDR1 and CDR2 from the germline V gene are LGHNA and YSLEER. The CDR3 contains 14 residues. V shed 0 bases, J shed 6 bases, and the junction held 5 bases outside the gene matches. CDR3 DNA: TGCGCCAGCAGCCAAGAAGGGACTAACGGCGAGCAGTACTTC. Protein: CASSQEGTNGEQYF.

This clonotype was counted at least ten times. The V call is TRBV20-1, the J call TRBJ1-2; D may be TRBD1 (6 bases). Trimming removed 6 bases from V and 3 bases from J, with 14 bases in between. The CDR3 spans 13 residues. Germline V CDR1 and CDR2: DFQATT, SNEGSKA (reference sequence). CDR3: CSAEIQGYYGYTF. In DNA, the CDR3 is TGCAGTGCGGAAATTCAGGGGTACTATGGCTACACCTTC.